The T cell receptor (beta chain) under discussion was sequenced for a study of T cell responses to AZD1222 COVID-19 vaccine. Whole-study results and caveats: AZD1222 recipients seropositive at baseline numbered only 5 to 7. There were vaccine-associated CD4 TCRs across spike, dominant at 160-218 and 743-854.

Profiled with immunoSEQ multiplex PCR; TCRdb holds only in-frame clones, not every one. The sample lists 150,000 to 250,000 clones; 91% were seen once. Points on this clone: The antigen is not known.

This CDR3 region has 14 residues. The germline V gene encodes CDR1 SEHNR and CDR2 FQNEAQ (reference sequence). The V end was cut by 4 bases, the J end by 8 bases, with 14 bases between. The chain recombines TRBV7-9 with TRBJ1-4, with D perhaps matching TRBD1 (5 bases). The material sequenced was peripheral blood, taken 28 days after the second AZD1222 dose. The TCR sequence derives from an adult who received the AZD1222 COVID-19 vaccine. This chain's CDR3 is CASSSGDPREKLFF. The CDR3, as DNA: TGTGCCAGCAGCTCCGGGGACCCCAGGGAAAAACTGTTTTTT.